Below, 12 T cell receptor beta chains from the same sample are listed, as sequenced in a study of T cells expressing NK-cell markers. TCRdb reprocessed the 5' RACE reads and stores each CDR3 protein as one record, lacking DNA. Its listing shows some 150,000 distinct CDR3 sequences. Sequencing input: blood T cells: a sorted CD56 or NKG2C T cell subset, CD4+ or CD8+ T cells, or bulk PBMC T cells (not recorded which). Every receptor here comes from a man younger than 35 in good health.

The J gene is TRBJ2-1, the V gene TRBV19; lacking DNA, the TRBD1 call made by TCRdb goes unchecked. The CDR3 runs 15 residues. The germline V gene encodes CDR1 LNHDA and CDR2 SQIVND (reference sequence). The CDR3 loop reads CASSIVRGGGNEQFF.

The chain joins TRBV11-2 to TRBJ1-1; TCRdb calls TRBD1, which cannot be checked without DNA. Germline lookup yields CDR1 SGHAT and CDR2 FQNNGV. This CDR3 has 16 amino acids. CDR3 sequence: CASSLALEDRGSAAFF.

The chain is built from TRBV4-1 and TRBJ2-1; checking the TCRdb D call of TRBD2 is not possible without DNA. CDR3 length: 16 residues. CDR1 is MGHRA, CDR2 YSYEKL, per germline. The chain's CDR3 is CASSQVPSGFRNEQFF.

The chain carries TRBV11-2 and TRBJ2-2; the D call from TCRdb, TRBD1, cannot be confirmed without DNA. The germline gives CDR1 SGHAT, CDR2 FQNNGV. The length of the CDR3 is 19 residues. The CDR3 sequence: CASSLGPEGQSLGTGELFF.

The gene calls are TRBV11-2 and TRBJ2-1. Germline V gene lookup returns CDR1 SGHAT and CDR2 FQNNGV. The CDR3 runs 14 residues. CDR3 residues: CASSLEGPYNEQFF. Together with reference TRBV11-2 and TRBJ2-1, the CDR3 gives the full variable domain: EAGVAQSPRYKIIEKRQSVAFWCNPISGHATLYWYQQILGQGPKLLIQFQNNGVVDDSQLPKDRFSAERLKGVDSTLKIQPAKLEDSAVYLCASSLEGPYNEQFFGPGTRLTVL.

The chain couples TRBV28 to TRBJ2-1; TCRdb's D gene call, TRBD1, goes unchecked for lack of DNA. Germline CDR1 MDHEN, CDR2 SYDVKM. The CDR3 has 16 amino acids. The CDR3 protein is CASSPVTPSSYNEQFF.

V gene TRBV19 combines with J gene TRBJ2-7; the TRBD1 assignment by TCRdb is unverifiable without DNA. The CDR3 is made up of 14 amino acids. CDR1 and CDR2 (germline): LNHDA, SQIVND (reference sequence). The CDR3 reads CASSYRATSYEQYF.

This chain links TRBV27 with TRBJ2-1; TCRdb returns TRBD1, unconfirmable since there is no DNA. The CDR3 is made up of 15 amino acids. CDR1 MNHEY and CDR2 SMNVEV come from the germline V gene (reference sequence). The CDR3 spells CASNPQGQVYNEQFF.

The rearrangement links TRBV15 to TRBJ1-4; the TCRdb D gene call, TRBD1, has no DNA to confirm it. This CDR3 comprises 17 residues. From germline, CDR1 is LNHNV and CDR2 YYDKDF (reference sequence). The CDR3 spells CATSRDRGLGANEKLFF.

The chain is built from TRBV19 and TRBJ1-1; TCRdb's D gene call, TRBD1, goes unchecked for lack of DNA. Germline V CDR1 and CDR2: LNHDA, SQIVND (reference sequence). This CDR3 has 12 residues. CDR3 loop: CASQDGDTEAFF.

The chain couples TRBV29-1 to TRBJ2-7; as DNA is missing, the TRBD2 call by TCRdb cannot be tested. The CDR3 spans 13 residues. Per the germline V gene, CDR1 is SQVTM and CDR2 is ANQGSEA. Here the CDR3 reads CSVASSGRVEQYF.

The rearrangement uses TRBV4-3 and TRBJ2-5; TCRdb's D gene call, TRBD1, goes unchecked for lack of DNA. This CDR3 comprises 15 residues. Germline loops: CDR1 LGHNA, CDR2 YSLEER. This CDR3 is CASSQDFRGWETQYF.